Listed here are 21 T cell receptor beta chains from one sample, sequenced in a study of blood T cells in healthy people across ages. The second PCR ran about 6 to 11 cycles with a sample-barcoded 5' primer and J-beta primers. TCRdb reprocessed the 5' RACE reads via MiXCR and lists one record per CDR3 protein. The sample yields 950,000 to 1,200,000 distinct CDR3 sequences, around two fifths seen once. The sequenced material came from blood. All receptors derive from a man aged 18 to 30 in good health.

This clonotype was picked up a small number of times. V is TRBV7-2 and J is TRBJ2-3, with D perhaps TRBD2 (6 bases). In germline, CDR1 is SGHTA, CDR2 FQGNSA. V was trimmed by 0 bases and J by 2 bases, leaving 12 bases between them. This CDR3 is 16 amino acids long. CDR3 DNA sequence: TGTGCCAGCAGCTTAGCCCCTCGGACTAACACAGATACGCAGTATTTT. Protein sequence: CASSLAPRTNTDTQYF.

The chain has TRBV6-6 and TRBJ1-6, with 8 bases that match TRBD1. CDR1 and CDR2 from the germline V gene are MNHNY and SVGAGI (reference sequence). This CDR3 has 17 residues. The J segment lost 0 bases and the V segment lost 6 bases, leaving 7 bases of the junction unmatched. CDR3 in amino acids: CASRLTGGSSYNSPLHF. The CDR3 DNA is TGTGCCAGCAGGCTAACAGGGGGGAGCTCCTATAATTCACCCCTCCACTTT.

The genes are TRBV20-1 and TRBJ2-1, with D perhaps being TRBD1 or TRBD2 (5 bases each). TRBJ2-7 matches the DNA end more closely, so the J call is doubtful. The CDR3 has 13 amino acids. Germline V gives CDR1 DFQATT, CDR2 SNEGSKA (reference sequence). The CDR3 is CSAPPGPYNEQYF. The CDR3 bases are TGCAGTGCCCCACCGGGACCTTACAATGAGCAGTACTTC.

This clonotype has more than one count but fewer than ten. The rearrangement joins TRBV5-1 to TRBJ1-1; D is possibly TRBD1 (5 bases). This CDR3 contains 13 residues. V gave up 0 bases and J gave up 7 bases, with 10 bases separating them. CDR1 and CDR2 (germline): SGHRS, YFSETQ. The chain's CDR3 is CASSLVNGGEAFF. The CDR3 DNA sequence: TGCGCCAGCAGCTTGGTCAATGGGGGTGAAGCTTTCTTT.

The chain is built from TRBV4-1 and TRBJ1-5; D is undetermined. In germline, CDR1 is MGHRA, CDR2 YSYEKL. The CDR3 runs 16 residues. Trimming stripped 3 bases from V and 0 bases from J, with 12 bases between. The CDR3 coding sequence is TGCGCCAGCAGCCACCTTAGAGGCGGTAGCAATCAGCCCCAGCATTTT. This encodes CASSHLRGGSNQPQHF.

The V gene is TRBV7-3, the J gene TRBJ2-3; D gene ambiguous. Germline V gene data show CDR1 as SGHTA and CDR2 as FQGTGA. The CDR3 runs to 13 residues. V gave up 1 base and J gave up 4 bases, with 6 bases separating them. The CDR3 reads CASSLNIADTQYF. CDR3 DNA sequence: TGTGCCAGCAGCTTAAACATCGCAGATACGCAGTATTTT. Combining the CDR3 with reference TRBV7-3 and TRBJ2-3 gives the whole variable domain GAGVSQTPSNKVTEKGKYVELRCDPISGHTALYWYRQSLGQGPEFLIYFQGTGAADDSGLPNDRFFAVRPEGSVSTLKIQRTERGDSAVYLCASSLNIADTQYFGPGTRLTVL.

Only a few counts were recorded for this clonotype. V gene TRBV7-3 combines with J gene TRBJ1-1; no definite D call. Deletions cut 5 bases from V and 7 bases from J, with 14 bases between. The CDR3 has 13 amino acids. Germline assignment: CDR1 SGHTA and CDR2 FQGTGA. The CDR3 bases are TGTGCCAGCAGCCGCACAGTGGCGGGTGAAGCTTTCTTT. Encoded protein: CASSRTVAGEAFF.

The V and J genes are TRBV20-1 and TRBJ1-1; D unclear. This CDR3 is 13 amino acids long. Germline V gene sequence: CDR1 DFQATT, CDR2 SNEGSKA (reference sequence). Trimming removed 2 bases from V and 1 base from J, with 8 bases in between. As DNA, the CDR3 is TGCAGTGCTAGATTTCCAGGGAACACTGAAGCTTTCTTT. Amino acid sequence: CSARFPGNTEAFF.

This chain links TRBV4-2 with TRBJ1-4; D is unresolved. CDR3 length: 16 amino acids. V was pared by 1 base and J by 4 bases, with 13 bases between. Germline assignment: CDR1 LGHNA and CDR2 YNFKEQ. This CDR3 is CASSQALGRINEKLFF. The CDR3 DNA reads TGTGCCAGCAGCCAAGCTTTGGGCAGGATTAATGAAAAACTGTTTTTT.

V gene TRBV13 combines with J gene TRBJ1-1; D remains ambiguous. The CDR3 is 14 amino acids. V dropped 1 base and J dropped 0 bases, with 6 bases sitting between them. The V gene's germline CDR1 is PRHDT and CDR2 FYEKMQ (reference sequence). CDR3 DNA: TGTGCCAGCAGCTTAGTGGCCGTGAACACTGAAGCTTTCTTT. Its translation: CASSLVAVNTEAFF. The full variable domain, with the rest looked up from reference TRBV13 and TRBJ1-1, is AAGVIQSPRHLIKEKRETATLKCYPIPRHDTVYWYQQGPGQDPQFLISFYEKMQSDKGSIPDRFSAQQFSDYHSELNMSSLELGDSALYFCASSLVAVNTEAFFGQGTRLTVV.

For the CDR3, the DNA is TGTGCCAGCAGCCAAGATAAAAGGACAGTGTCGAAGCAGTACTTC. This codes for CASSQDKRTVSKQYF. This chain links TRBV4-2 with TRBJ2-5; possible D gene TRBD1, 6 bases. The CDR3 consists of 15 residues. The germline V gene has CDR1 LGHNA and CDR2 YNFKEQ. The V gene lost 0 bases and the J gene lost 11 bases, with 19 bases spanning the gap.

CDR3 sequence (DNA): TGTGCCAGCAGCTTGGTAATAGCCGATGAGCAGTACTTC. As protein: CASSLVIADEQYF. J is TRBJ2-5 and V is TRBV5-5; D gene uncertain. V shed 0 bases and J shed 11 bases, with 14 bases lying between them. This CDR3 is built from 13 residues. In germline, CDR1 is SGHKS, CDR2 YYEKEE (reference sequence).

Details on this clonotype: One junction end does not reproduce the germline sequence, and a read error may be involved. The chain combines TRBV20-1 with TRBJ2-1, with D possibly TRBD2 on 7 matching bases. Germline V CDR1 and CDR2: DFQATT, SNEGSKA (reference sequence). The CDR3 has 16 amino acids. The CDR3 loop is CSAPHPRGGTYKEQFF. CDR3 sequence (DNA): TGCAGTGCTCCTCACCCGAGGGGGGGTACCTACAAGGAGCAGTTCTTC.

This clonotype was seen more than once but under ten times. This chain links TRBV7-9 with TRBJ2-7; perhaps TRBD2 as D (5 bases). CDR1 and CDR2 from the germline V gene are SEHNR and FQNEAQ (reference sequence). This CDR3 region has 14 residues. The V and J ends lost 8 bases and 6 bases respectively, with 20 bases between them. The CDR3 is CASAPRERRGEQYF. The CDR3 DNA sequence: TGTGCCAGCGCACCCCGGGAAAGACGGGGCGAGCAGTACTTC.

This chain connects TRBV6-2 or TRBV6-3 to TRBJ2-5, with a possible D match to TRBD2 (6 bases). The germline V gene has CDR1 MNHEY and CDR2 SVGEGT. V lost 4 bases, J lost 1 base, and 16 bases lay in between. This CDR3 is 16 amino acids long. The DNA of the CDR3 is TGTGCCAGCAGTTCCACTCGGCGGGGAGTCCAAGAGACCCAGTACTTC. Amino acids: CASSSTRRGVQETQYF.

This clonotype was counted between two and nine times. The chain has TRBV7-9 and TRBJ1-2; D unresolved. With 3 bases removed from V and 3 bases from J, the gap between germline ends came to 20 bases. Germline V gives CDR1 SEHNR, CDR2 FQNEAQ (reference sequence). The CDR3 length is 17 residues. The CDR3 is CASSLTRKVGTDYGYTF. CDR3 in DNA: TGTGCCAGCAGCTTGACGCGGAAGGTCGGAACTGACTATGGCTACACCTTC.

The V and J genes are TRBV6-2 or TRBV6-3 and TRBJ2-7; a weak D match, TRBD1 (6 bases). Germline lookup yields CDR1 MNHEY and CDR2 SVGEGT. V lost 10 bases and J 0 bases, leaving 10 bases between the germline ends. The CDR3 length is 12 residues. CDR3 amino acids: CAIGQSSYEQYF. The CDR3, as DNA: TGTGCCATCGGACAGAGCTCCTACGAGCAGTACTTC.

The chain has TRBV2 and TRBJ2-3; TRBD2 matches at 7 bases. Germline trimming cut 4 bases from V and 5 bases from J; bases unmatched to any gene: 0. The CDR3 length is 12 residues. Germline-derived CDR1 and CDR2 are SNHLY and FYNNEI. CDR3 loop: CASSGGGDTQYF. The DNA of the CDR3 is TGTGCCAGCAGTGGGGGGGGAGATACGCAGTATTTT.

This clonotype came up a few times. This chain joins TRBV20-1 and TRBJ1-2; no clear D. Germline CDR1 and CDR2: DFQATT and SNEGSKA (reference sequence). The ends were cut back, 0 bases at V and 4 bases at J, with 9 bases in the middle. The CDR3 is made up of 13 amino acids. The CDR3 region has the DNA TGCAGTGCTAGAGAGGAGGAAAGCTATGGCTACACCTTC. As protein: CSAREEESYGYTF.

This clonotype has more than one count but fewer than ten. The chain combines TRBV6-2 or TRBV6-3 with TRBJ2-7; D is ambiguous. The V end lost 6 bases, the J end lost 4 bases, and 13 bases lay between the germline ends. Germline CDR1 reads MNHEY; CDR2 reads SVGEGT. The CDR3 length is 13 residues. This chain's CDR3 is CASRTPPLYEQYF. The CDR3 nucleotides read TGTGCCAGCAGGACTCCCCCTCTGTACGAGCAGTACTTC.

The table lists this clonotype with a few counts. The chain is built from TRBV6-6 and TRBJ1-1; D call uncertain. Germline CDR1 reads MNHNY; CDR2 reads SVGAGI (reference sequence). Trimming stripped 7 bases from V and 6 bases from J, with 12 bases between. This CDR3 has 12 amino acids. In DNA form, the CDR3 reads TGTGCCAGCACCAAAATTGGGCCTGAAGCTTTCTTT. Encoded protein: CASTKIGPEAFF.